These 6 T cell receptor beta chains share one sample of origin, sequenced in a study of immune cell composition in non-small cell lung cancer. Clones were sequenced by immunoSEQ multiplex PCR, and TCRdb holds only the in-frame ones, with some missing. Here the sample spans approximately 3,700 clones, roughly four fifths being singletons. Normal lung was taken at the farthest possible site, at least 3 cm from tumour. The sample consisted of non-adjacent lung tissue. The source of these receptors is a human donor with non-small cell lung cancer.

This chain uses TRBV18 with TRBJ2-1, with 11 positions matching TRBD2. Unmatched junction bases numbered 2, after V lost 0 bases and J lost 1 base. The CDR3 length is 17 residues. Per the germline V gene, CDR1 is KGHSH and CDR2 is LQKENI. The CDR3 DNA follows: TGTGCCAGCTCACCACCGTTAGCGGGAGGGTCCTACAATGAGCAGTTCTTC. It codes for CASSPPLAGGSYNEQFF.

This chain uses TRBV9 with TRBJ1-5; D not resolved. The V and J ends lost 0 bases and 0 bases respectively, with 7 bases between them. Germline values: CDR1 SGDLS, CDR2 YYNGEE. CDR3 length: 15 amino acids. CDR3 loop: CASSVDEYSNQPQHF. The CDR3 DNA reads as TGTGCCAGCAGCGTAGATGAGTATAGCAATCAGCCCCAGCATTTT.

This clone has just a few counts. The chain recombines TRBV4-3 with TRBJ2-3; possibly TRBD2 for D (6 bases). Between the trimmed V and J ends, which lost 0 bases and 8 bases, there was a span of 6 bases. This CDR3 comprises 12 residues. Germline CDR1 is LGHNA and CDR2 is YSLEER. The CDR3 DNA reads as TGCGCCAGCAGCCAAGAGGGAGGTACGCAGTATTTT. Translation: CASSQEGGTQYF.

The chain links TRBV5-4 to TRBJ2-3; 10 nucleotides align to TRBD2. V lost 0 bases to trimming and J lost 4 bases; unmatched junction nucleotides: 5. The CDR3 has 16 amino acids. Germline assignment: CDR1 SGHNT and CDR2 YYREEE (reference sequence). The CDR3 spells CASSLGAGGPSDTQYF. The CDR3 DNA sequence: TGTGCCAGCAGCTTGGGAGCGGGAGGGCCGTCAGATACGCAGTATTTT.

The chain has TRBV5-1 and TRBJ2-7, with a possible D match to TRBD1 (6 bases). V shed 4 bases and J shed 3 bases, with 11 bases lying between them. Germline V gene lookup returns CDR1 SGHRS and CDR2 YFSETQ. The CDR3 consists of 13 residues. The chain's CDR3 is CASSLTQGYEQYF. The CDR3 DNA reads TGCGCCAGCAGCCTCACACAGGGCTACGAGCAGTACTTC. The full variable domain, completed using reference TRBV5-1 and TRBJ2-7, is KAGVTQTPRYLIKTRGQQVTLSCSPISGHRSVSWYQQTPGQGLQFLFEYFSETQRNKGNFPGRFSGRQFSNSRSEMNVSTLELGDSALYLCASSLTQGYEQYFGPGTRLTVT.

In its sample, this clone was seen once. The gene calls are TRBV7-9 and TRBJ1-1; D is undetermined. This CDR3 is built from 14 residues. V dropped 3 bases and J dropped 3 bases, with 11 bases sitting between them. Germline V gene data show CDR1 as SEHNR and CDR2 as FQNEAQ (reference sequence). The CDR3 loop reads CASSFGVGYTEAFF. CDR3 DNA sequence: TGTGCCAGCAGCTTCGGAGTCGGCTACACTGAAGCTTTCTTT.